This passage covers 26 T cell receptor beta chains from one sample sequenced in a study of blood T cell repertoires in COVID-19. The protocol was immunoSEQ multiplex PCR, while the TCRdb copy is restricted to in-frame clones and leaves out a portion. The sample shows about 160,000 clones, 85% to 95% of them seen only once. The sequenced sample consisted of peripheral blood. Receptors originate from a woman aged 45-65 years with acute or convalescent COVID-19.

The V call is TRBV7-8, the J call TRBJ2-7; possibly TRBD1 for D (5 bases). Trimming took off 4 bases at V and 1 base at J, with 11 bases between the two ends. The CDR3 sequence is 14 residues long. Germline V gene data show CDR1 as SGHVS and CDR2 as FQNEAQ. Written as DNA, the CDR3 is TGTGCCAGCAGCTCGAGGACACTGTCCTACGAGCAGTACTTC. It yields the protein CASSSRTLSYEQYF.

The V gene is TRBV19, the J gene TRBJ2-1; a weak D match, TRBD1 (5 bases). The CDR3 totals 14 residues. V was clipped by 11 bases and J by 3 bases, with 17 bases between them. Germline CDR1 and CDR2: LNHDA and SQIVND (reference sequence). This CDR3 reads CASVGRAHYNEQFF. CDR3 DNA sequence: TGTGCCTCTGTCGGCAGGGCGCACTACAATGAGCAGTTCTTC.

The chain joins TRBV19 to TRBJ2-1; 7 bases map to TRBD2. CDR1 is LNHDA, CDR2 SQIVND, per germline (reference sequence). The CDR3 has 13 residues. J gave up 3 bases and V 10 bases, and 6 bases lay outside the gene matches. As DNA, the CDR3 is TGTGCCACCCGGGACTACCTCTACAATGAGCAGTTCTTC. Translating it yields CATRDYLYNEQFF.

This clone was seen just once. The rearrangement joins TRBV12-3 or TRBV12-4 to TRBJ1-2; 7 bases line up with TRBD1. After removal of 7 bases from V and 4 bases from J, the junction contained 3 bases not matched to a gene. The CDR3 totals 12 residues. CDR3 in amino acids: CASNQGGYGYTF. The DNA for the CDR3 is TGTGCCAGCAACCAGGGGGGCTATGGCTACACCTTC.

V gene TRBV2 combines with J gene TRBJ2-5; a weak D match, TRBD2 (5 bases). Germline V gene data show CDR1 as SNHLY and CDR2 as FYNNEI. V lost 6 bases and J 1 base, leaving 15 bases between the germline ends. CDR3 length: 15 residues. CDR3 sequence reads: CASRRVAQRQETQYF. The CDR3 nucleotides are TGTGCCAGCAGGCGGGTGGCACAACGCCAAGAGACCCAGTACTTC.

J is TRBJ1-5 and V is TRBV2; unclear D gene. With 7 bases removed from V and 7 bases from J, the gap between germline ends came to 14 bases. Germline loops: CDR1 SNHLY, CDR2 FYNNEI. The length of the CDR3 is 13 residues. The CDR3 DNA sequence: TGTGCCAGCACCGCGGAGGGAGAACAGCCCCAGCATTTT. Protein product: CASTAEGEQPQHF.

The DNA of the CDR3 is TGTGCCAGCAGCGTCGGACTGCCGAGTGACAGGGGCGCTGGAAACACCATATATTTT. It encodes CASSVGLPSDRGAGNTIYF. V is TRBV9 and J is TRBJ1-3, with TRBD1 identical over 8 bases. The CDR3 is 19 residues long. V was pared by 2 bases and J by 2 bases, with 15 bases of the junction left unmatched. Germline V CDR1 and CDR2: SGDLS, YYNGEE.

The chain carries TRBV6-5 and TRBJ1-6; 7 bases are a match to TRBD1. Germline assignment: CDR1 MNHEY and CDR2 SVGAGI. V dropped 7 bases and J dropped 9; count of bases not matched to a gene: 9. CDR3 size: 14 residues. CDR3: CASNNEGAASPLHF. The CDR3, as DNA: TGTGCCAGCAATAACGAGGGGGCCGCTTCACCCCTCCACTTT.

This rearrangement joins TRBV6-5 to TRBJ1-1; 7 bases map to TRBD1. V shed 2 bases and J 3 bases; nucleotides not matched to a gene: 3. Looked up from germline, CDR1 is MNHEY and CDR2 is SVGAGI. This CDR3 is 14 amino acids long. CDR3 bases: TGTGCCAGCAGTTACGCCGGACAGGACACTGAAGCTTTCTTT. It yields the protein CASSYAGQDTEAFF.

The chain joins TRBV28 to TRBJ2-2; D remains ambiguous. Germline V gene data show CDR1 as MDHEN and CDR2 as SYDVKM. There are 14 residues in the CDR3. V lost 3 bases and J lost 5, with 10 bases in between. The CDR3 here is CASSFSRKTGELFF. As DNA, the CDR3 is TGTGCCAGCAGTTTCTCCCGTAAAACCGGGGAGCTGTTTTTT. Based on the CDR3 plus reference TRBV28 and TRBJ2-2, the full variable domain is DVKVTQSSRYLVKRTGEKVFLECVQDMDHENMFWYRQDPGLGLRLIYFSYDVKMKEKGDIPEGYSVSREKKERFSLILESASTNQTSMYLCASSFSRKTGELFFGEGSRLTVL.

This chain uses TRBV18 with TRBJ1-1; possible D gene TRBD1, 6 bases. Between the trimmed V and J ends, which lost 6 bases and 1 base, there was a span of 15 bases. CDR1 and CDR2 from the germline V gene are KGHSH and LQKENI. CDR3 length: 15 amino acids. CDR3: CASSPGEGGNTEAFF. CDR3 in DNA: TGTGCCAGCTCCCCAGGGGAAGGAGGGAACACTGAAGCTTTCTTT.

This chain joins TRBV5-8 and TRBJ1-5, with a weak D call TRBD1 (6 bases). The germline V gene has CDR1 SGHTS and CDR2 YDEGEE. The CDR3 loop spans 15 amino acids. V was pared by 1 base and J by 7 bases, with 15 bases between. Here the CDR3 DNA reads TGTGCCAGCAGCTTGTTCGGACAGCCGGGGCAGCCCCAGCATTTT. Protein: CASSLFGQPGQPQHF.

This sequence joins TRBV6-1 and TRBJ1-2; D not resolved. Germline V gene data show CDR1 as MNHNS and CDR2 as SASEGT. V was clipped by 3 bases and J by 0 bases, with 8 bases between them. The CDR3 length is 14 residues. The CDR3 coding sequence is TGTGCCAGCAGTGAGGTTAGAGCTAACTATGGCTACACCTTC. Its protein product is CASSEVRANYGYTF.

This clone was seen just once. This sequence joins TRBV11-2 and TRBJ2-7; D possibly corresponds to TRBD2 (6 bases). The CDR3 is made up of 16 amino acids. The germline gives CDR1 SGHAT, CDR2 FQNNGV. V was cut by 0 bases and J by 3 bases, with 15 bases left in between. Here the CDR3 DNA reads TGTGCCAGCAGCTTAGATTGGGGGGACGGATACTACGAGCAGTACTTC. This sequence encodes CASSLDWGDGYYEQYF. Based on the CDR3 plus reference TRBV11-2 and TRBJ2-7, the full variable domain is EAGVAQSPRYKIIEKRQSVAFWCNPISGHATLYWYQQILGQGPKLLIQFQNNGVVDDSQLPKDRFSAERLKGVDSTLKIQPAKLEDSAVYLCASSLDWGDGYYEQYFGPGTRLTVT.

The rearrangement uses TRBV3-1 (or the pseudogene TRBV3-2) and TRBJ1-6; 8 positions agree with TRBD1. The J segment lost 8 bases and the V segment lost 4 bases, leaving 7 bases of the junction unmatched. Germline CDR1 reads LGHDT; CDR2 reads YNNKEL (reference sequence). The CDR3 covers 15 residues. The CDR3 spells CASSRLQGGDSPLHF. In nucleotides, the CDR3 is TGTGCCAGCAGCCGTTTACAGGGGGGGGATTCACCCCTCCACTTT.

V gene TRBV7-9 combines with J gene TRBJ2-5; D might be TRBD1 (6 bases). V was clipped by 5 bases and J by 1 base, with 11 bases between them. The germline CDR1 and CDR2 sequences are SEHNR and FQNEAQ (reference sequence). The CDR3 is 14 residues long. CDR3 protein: CASSGWTAQETQYF. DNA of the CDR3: TGTGCCAGCAGCGGCTGGACAGCCCAAGAGACCCAGTACTTC.

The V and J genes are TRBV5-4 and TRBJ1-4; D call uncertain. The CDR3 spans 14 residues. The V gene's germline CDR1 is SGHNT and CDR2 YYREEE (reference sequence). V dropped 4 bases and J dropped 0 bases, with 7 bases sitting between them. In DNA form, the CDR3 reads TGTGCCAGCAGCCCCTCTGCAACTAATGAAAAACTGTTTTTT. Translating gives CASSPSATNEKLFF.

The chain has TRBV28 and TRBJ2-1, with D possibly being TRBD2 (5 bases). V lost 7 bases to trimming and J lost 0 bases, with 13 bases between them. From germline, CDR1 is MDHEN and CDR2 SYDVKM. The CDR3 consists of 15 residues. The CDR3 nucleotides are TGTGCCAGCACCCTCTCGGGGAGCTCCTACAATGAGCAGTTCTTC. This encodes CASTLSGSSYNEQFF. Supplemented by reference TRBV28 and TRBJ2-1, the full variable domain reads DVKVTQSSRYLVKRTGEKVFLECVQDMDHENMFWYRQDPGLGLRLIYFSYDVKMKEKGDIPEGYSVSREKKERFSLILESASTNQTSMYLCASTLSGSSYNEQFFGPGTRLTVL.

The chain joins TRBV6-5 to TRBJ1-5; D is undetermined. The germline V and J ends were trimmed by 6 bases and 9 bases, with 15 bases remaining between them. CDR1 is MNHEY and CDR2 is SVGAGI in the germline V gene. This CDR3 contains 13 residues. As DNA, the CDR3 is TGTGCCAGCAGCCCGGATCGGCTAGGGCCCCAGCATTTT. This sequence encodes CASSPDRLGPQHF.

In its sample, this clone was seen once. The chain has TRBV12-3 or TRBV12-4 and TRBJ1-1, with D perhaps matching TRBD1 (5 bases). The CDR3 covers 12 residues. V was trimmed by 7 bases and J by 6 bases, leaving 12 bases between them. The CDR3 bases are TGTGCCAGCACCCCGGGGGGGTCTGAAGCTTTCTTT. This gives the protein CASTPGGSEAFF.

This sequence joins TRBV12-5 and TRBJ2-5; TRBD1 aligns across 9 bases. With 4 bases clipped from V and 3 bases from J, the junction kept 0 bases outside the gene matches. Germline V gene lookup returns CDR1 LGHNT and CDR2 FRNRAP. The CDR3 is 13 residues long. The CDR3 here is CASGWTGEETQYF. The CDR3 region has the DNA TGTGCTAGTGGTTGGACAGGGGAAGAGACCCAGTACTTC.

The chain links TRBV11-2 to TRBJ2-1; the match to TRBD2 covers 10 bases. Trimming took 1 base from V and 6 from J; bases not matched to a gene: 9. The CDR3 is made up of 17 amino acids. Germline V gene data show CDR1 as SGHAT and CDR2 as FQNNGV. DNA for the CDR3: TGTGCCAGCAGCTTAGCAGCGGGAGGGCCTAATTCCAATGAGCAGTTCTTC. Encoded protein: CASSLAAGGPNSNEQFF.

The CDR3 DNA is TGCGCCAGCAGCCAAGGGGGGGGGCGAGAACCCAATTTTGACTACACCTTC. It specifies CASSQGGGREPNFDYTF. The rearrangement uses TRBV4-3 and TRBJ1-2, with D possibly TRBD1 on 6 matching bases. With 1 base removed from V and 10 bases from J, the gap between germline ends came to 25 bases. The CDR3 extends over 17 amino acids. CDR1 and CDR2 (germline): LGHNA, YSLEER.

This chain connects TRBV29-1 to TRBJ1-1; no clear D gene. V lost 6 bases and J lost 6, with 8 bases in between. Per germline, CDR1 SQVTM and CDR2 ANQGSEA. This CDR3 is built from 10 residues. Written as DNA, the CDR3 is TGCAGCGTACCCGGTCCTGAAGCTTTCTTT. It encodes CSVPGPEAFF.

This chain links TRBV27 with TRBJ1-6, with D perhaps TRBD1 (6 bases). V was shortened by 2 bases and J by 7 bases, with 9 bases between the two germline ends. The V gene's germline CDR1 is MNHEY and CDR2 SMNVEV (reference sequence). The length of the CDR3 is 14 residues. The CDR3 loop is CASSLEGVNSPLHF. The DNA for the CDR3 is TGTGCCAGCAGTTTAGAGGGGGTAAATTCACCCCTCCACTTT.

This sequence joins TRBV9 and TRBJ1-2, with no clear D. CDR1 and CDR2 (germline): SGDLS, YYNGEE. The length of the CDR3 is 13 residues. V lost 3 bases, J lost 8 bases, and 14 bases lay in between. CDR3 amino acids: CASSGHEGIGYTF. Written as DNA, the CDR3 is TGTGCCAGCAGCGGCCACGAGGGTATAGGCTACACCTTC.